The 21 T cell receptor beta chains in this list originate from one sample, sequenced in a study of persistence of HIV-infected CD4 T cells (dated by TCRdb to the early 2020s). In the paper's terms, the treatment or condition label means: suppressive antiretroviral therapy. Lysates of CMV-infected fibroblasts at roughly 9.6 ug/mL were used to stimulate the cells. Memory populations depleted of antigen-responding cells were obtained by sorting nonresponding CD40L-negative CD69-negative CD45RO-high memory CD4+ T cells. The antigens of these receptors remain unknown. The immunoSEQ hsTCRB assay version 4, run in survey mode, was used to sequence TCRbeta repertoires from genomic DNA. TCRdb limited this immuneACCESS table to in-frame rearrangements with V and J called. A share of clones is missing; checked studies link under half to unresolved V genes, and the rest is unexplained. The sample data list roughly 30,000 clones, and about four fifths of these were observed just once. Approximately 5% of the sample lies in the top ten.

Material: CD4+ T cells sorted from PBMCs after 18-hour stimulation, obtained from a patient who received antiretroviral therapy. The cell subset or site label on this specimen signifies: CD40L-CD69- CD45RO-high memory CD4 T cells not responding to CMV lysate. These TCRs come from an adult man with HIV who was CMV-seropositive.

CDR3 coding DNA: TGCGCCAGCAGCTCCGACAGAAAATCGGTGTCTGGGGCCAACGTCCTGACTTTC. Amino acid sequence: CASSSDRKSVSGANVLTF. The V and J genes are TRBV5-1 and TRBJ2-6, with D perhaps matching TRBD1 (5 bases). Trimming stripped 3 bases from V and 1 base from J, with 17 bases between. CDR3 length equals 18 residues. Germline values: CDR1 SGHRS, CDR2 YFSETQ. The entire variable domain, with the rest obtained from reference TRBV5-1 and TRBJ2-6, is as follows: KAGVTQTPRYLIKTRGQQVTLSCSPISGHRSVSWYQQTPGQGLQFLFEYFSETQRNKGNFPGRFSGRQFSNSRSEMNVSTLELGDSALYLCASSSDRKSVSGANVLTFGAGSRLTVL.

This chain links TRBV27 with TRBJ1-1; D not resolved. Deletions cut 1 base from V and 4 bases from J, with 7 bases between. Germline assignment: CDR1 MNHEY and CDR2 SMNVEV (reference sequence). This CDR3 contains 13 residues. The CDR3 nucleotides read TGTGCCAGCAGTTTATTTCGAAGCACTGAAGCTTTCTTT. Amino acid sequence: CASSLFRSTEAFF.

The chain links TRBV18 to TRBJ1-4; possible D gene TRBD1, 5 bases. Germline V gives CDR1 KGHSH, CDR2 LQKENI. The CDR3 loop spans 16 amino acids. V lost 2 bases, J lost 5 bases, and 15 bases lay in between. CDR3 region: CASSPNGQVPNEKLFF. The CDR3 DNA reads TGTGCCAGCTCACCAAATGGACAAGTCCCCAATGAAAAACTGTTTTTT.

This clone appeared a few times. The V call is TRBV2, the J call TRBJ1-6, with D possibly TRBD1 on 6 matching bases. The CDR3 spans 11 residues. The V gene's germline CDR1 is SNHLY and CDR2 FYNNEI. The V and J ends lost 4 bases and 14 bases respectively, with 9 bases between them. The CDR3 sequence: CASSATGTLHF. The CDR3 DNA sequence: TGTGCCAGCAGTGCCACAGGGACCCTCCACTTT.

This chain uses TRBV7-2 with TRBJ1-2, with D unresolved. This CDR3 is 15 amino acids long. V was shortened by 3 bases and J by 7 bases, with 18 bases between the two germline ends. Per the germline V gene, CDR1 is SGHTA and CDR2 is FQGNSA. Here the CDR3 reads CASSFIRSSGSGYTF. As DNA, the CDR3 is TGTGCCAGCAGCTTCATTAGGTCCTCCGGGAGTGGCTACACCTTC.

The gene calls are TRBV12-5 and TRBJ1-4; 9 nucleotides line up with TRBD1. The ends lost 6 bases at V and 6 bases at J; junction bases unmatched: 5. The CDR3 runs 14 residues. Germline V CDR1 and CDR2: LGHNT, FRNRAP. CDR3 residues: CASGPGQGDEKLFF. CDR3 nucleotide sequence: TGTGCTAGTGGGCCGGGACAGGGTGATGAAAAACTGTTTTTT. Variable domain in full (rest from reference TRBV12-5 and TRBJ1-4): DARVTQTPRHKVTEMGQEVTMRCQPILGHNTVFWYRQTMMQGLELLAYFRNRAPLDDSGMPKDRFSAEMPDATLATLKIQPSEPRDSAVYFCASGPGQGDEKLFFGSGTQLSVL.

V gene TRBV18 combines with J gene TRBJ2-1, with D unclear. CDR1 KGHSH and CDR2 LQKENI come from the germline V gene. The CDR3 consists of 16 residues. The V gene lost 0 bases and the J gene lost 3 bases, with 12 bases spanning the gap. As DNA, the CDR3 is TGTGCCAGCTCACCACCGAAGGGTTATAGCTACAATGAGCAGTTCTTC. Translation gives CASSPPKGYSYNEQFF.

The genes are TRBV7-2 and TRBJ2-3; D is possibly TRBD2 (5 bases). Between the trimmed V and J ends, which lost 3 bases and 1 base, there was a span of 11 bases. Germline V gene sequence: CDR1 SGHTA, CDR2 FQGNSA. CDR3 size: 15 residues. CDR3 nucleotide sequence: TGTGCCAGCAGCTTGGGAGCGGAAGGCACAGATACGCAGTATTTT. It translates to CASSLGAEGTDTQYF.

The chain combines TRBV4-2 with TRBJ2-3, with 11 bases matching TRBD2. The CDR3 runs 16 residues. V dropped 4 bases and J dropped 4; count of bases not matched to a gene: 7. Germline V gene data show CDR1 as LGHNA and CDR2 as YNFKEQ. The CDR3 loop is CASSPVAGGRADTQYF. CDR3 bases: TGTGCCAGCAGCCCCGTAGCGGGGGGGCGGGCAGATACGCAGTATTTT.

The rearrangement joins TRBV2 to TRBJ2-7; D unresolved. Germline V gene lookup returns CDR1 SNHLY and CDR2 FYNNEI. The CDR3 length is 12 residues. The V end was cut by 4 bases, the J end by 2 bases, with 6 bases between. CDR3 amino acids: CASSGQTYEQYF. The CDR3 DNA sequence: TGTGCCAGCAGTGGGCAGACCTACGAGCAGTACTTC. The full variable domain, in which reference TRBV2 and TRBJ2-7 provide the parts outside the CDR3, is EPEVTQTPSHQVTQMGQEVILRCVPISNHLYFYWYRQILGQKVEFLVSFYNNEISEKSEIFDDQFSVERPDGSNFTLKIRSTKLEDSAMYFCASSGQTYEQYFGPGTRLTVT.

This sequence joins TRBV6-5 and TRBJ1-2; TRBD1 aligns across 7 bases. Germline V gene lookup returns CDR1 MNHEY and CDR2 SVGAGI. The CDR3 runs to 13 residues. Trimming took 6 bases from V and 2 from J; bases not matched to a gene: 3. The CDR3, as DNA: TGTGCCAGCAGAGAGACAGGGAACTATGGCTACACCTTC. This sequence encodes CASRETGNYGYTF.

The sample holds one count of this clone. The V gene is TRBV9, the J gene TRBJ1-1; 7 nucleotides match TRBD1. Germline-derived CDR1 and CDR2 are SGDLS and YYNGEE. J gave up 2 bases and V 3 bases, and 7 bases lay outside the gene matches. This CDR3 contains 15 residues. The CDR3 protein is CASSAGTELNTEAFF. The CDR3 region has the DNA TGTGCCAGCAGCGCCGGGACAGAGCTCAACACTGAAGCTTTCTTT.

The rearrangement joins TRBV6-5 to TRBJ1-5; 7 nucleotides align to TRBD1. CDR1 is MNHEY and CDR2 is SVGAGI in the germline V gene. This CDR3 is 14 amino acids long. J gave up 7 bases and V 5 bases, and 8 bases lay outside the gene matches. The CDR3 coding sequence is TGTGCCAGCAGTCCCCAGGGGGATAGGCAGCCCCAGCATTTT. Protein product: CASSPQGDRQPQHF.

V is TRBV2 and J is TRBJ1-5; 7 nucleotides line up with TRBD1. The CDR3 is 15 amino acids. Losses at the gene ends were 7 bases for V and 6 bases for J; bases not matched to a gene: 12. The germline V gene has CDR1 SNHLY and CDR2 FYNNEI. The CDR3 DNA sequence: TGTGCCAGCAACGAAGGGACAGCTAGGATTCAGCCCCAGCATTTT. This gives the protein CASNEGTARIQPQHF. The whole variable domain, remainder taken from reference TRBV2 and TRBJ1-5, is EPEVTQTPSHQVTQMGQEVILRCVPISNHLYFYWYRQILGQKVEFLVSFYNNEISEKSEIFDDQFSVERPDGSNFTLKIRSTKLEDSAMYFCASNEGTARIQPQHFGDGTRLSIL.

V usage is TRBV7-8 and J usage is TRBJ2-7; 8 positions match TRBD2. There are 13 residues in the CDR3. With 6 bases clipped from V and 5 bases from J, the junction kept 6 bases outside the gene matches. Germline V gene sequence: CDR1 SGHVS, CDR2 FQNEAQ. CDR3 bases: TGTGCCAGCAGACCTGGACTAGCCCACGAGCAGTACTTC. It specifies CASRPGLAHEQYF.

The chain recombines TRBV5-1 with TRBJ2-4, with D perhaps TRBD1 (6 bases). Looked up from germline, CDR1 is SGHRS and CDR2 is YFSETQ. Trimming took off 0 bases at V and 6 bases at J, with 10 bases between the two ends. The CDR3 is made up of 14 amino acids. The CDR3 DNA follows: TGCGCCAGCAGCTTGGCCACAGGGTCAAACATTCAGTACTTC. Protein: CASSLATGSNIQYF. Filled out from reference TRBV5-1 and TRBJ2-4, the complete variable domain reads KAGVTQTPRYLIKTRGQQVTLSCSPISGHRSVSWYQQTPGQGLQFLFEYFSETQRNKGNFPGRFSGRQFSNSRSEMNVSTLELGDSALYLCASSLATGSNIQYFGAGTRLSVL.

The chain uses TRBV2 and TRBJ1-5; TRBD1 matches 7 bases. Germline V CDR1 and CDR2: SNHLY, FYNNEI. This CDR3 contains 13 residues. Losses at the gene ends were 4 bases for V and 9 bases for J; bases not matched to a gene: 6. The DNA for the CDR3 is TGTGCCAGCAGTGTTGAGGGGGCGATGCCCCAGCATTTT. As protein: CASSVEGAMPQHF.

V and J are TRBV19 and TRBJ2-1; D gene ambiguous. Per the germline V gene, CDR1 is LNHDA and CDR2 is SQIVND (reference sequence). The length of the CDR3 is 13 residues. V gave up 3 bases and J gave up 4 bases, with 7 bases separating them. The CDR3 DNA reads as TGTGCCAGTAGTATTCAGGTTTACAATGAGCAGTTCTTC. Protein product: CASSIQVYNEQFF.

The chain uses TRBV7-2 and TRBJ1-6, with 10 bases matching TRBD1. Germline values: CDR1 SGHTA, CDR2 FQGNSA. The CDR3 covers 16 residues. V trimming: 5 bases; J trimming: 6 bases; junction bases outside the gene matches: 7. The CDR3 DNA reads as TGTGCCAGCAGCCCGCGGGACAGGGGCAGTAATTCACCCCTCCACTTT. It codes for CASSPRDRGSNSPLHF.

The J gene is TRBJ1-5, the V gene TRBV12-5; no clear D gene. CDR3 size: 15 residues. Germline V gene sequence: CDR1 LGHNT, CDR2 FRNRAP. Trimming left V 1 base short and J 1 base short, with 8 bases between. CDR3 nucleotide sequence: TGTGCTAGTGGTTTGGGGGGAGTGAGCAATCAGCCCCAGCATTTT. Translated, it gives CASGLGGVSNQPQHF.

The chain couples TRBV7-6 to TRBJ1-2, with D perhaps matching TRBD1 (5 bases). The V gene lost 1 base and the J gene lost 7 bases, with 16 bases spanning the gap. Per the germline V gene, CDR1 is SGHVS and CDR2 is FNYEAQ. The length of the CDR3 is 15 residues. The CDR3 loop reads CASSLVGQGYGGYTF. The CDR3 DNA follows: TGTGCCAGCAGCTTAGTTGGGCAGGGCTACGGTGGCTACACCTTC.